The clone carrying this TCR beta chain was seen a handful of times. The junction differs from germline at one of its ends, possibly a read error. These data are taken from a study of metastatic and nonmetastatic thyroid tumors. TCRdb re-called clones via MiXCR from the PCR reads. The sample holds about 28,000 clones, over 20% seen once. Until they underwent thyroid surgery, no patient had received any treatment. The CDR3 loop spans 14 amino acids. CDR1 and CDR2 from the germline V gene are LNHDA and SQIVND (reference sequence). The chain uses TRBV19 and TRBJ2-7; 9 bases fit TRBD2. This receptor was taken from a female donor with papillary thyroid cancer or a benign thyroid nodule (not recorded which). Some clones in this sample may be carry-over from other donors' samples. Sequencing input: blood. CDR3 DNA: TGTTCCAGTAGTGCGGGAGGGAGCTCCTACGAGCAGTACTTC. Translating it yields CSSSAGGSSYEQYF.